This record covers a single T cell receptor beta chain. This record belongs to a study of blood T cell repertoires in COVID-19. Background on the study: The origin of the acute and convalescent COVID-19 samples was the United States, Italy and Spain. Nucleic acid was either cDNA or gDNA, and it came from T cells, B-cell-depleted T cells, or PBMCs.

Per the study methods: The authors estimated nucleated cell counts from reference gene primer amplification. Using immunoSEQ multiplex PCR, the repertoire was profiled, and TCRdb retains in-frame clones only, with some absent. The D gene and trimming were derived from the DNA, and the V and J assignments and clone size from that table. The top ten hold around 8% of the sample, which has 180,000 or so clones, around 85% seen once. The sample was peripheral blood. This receptor was taken from a woman aged 55-75 years with acute or convalescent COVID-19.

CDR3 amino acids: CASSQDPLAIGELFF. The CDR3 nucleotides are TGTGCCAGCAGCCAAGATCCACTAGCGATCGGGGAGCTGTTTTTT. The J gene is TRBJ2-2, the V gene TRBV4-2; 7 nucleotides agree with TRBD2. Germline CDR1 and CDR2: LGHNA and YNFKEQ. With 0 bases clipped from V and 7 bases from J, the junction kept 5 bases outside the gene matches. The CDR3 has 15 amino acids.